Presented here are 12 T cell receptor beta chains from one specimen sequenced in a study of T-cell reconstitution after alpha-beta-depleted transplantation in children. Library preparation (for TCRbeta) was performed with unique molecular identifiers. TCRdb fed the PCR reads into MiXCR, producing one record per CDR3 protein. In the table there are 400,000 to 450,000 distinct CDR3 sequences, roughly 44% of which are singletons. The source was PBMCs, collected before TCRalphabeta/CD19-depleted stem cell transplant. The receptors shown here come from a girl aged 2 to 9 with aplastic anemia, due to receive a stem cell transplant.

This clonotype was counted a few times. This chain joins TRBV20-1 and TRBJ2-2; D is unresolved. Trimming took off 5 bases at V and 1 base at J, with 8 bases between the two ends. CDR3 length equals 13 residues. Looked up from germline, CDR1 is DFQATT and CDR2 is SNEGSKA (reference sequence). For the CDR3, the DNA is TGCAGTGCTCCTGCCCGGAACACCGGGGAGCTGTTTTTT. This gives the protein CSAPARNTGELFF.

The CDR3 spells CASSLTGEGANEQFF. The CDR3 DNA reads as TGTGCCAGCAGCTTAACAGGAGAGGGAGCGAATGAGCAGTTCTTC. The rearrangement uses TRBV7-3 and TRBJ2-1; a weak D match, TRBD2 (5 bases). The CDR3 contains 15 residues. CDR1 and CDR2 from the germline V gene are SGHTA and FQGTGA. The V gene lost 0 bases and the J gene lost 7 bases, with 13 bases spanning the gap.

This clonotype was detected only a few times. The CDR3 bases are TGCAGTGCTAGAGCTCGGGACGGATATCCCACTGGGTACGAGCAGTACTTC. Its translation: CSARARDGYPTGYEQYF. V gene TRBV20-1 combines with J gene TRBJ2-7; D possibly uses TRBD1 or TRBD2 (5 bases each). The CDR3 length is 17 residues. Germline V gene lookup returns CDR1 DFQATT and CDR2 SNEGSKA (reference sequence). The V and J ends lost 1 base and 4 bases respectively, with 23 bases between them.

This clonotype was seen just once. The gene calls are TRBV6-2 or TRBV6-3 and TRBJ2-1; D possibly corresponds to TRBD1 (6 bases). The CDR3 extends over 17 amino acids. The V gene lost 6 bases and the J gene lost 4 bases, with 22 bases spanning the gap. Germline-derived CDR1 and CDR2 are MNHEY and SVGEGT. The chain's CDR3 is CASSRGPPDSPYNEQFF. CDR3 in DNA: TGTGCCAGCAGCCGAGGCCCTCCGGACAGTCCATACAATGAGCAGTTCTTC.

In its sample, this clonotype was seen many times. The chain employs TRBV20-1 and TRBJ2-7; perhaps TRBD2 as D (6 bases). The germline V gene encodes CDR1 DFQATT and CDR2 SNEGSKA (reference sequence). Trimming removed 7 bases at V and 2 bases at J, with 36 bases between. The CDR3 runs to 20 residues. CDR3 coding DNA: TGCAGTGTTATCGGGGCAGTTTCTTCCGGGAGAAAAGGTGTCGCCTACGAGCAGTACTTC. This sequence encodes CSVIGAVSSGRKGVAYEQYF.

This clonotype has just a few counts. The V gene is TRBV6-1, the J gene TRBJ2-5; maybe TRBD2 (6 bases). The CDR3 consists of 14 residues. Germline V lookup: CDR1 MNHNS, CDR2 SASEGT. Trimming removed 6 bases at V and 4 bases at J, with 15 bases between. This chain's CDR3 is CASSHRRGGETQYF. CDR3 sequence (DNA): TGTGCCAGCAGCCACAGAAGGGGAGGAGAGACCCAGTACTTC.

This clonotype was seen a few times. The chain has TRBV29-1 and TRBJ2-7; tentatively, D is TRBD1 (6 bases). V lost 5 bases and J 8 bases, leaving 16 bases between the germline ends. Germline V gene sequence: CDR1 SQVTM, CDR2 ANQGSEA. There are 12 residues in the CDR3. The CDR3 DNA is TGCAGCGTTTCCGGACAGTGGCAGAAGCAGTACTTC. It yields the protein CSVSGQWQKQYF.

This clonotype showed up just a few times. The V and J genes are TRBV7-2 and TRBJ2-7; 9 bases are shared with TRBD2. The ends lost 2 bases at V and 1 base at J; junction bases unmatched: 6. Germline-derived CDR1 and CDR2 are SGHTA and FQGNSA. The CDR3 contains 16 residues. CDR3 residues: CASSLKRGDTSYEQYF. The CDR3 region has the DNA TGTGCCAGCAGCTTAAAGCGGGGGGATACATCCTACGAGCAGTACTTC.

Ten or more counts support this clonotype. The chain is built from TRBV20-1 and TRBJ1-5; D is uncertain. The ends were cut back, 5 bases at V and 0 bases at J, with 5 bases in the middle. The CDR3 is 12 amino acids. Germline V CDR1 and CDR2: DFQATT, SNEGSKA (reference sequence). Written as DNA, the CDR3 is TGCAGTGCTGGATATAGCAATCAGCCCCAGCATTTT. Translating gives CSAGYSNQPQHF.

This clonotype was observed at least ten times. The V gene is TRBV15, the J gene TRBJ2-5; 9 nucleotides agree with TRBD2. V lost 1 base and J lost 1; bases outside the gene matches: 7. The CDR3 covers 17 residues. Looked up from germline, CDR1 is LNHNV and CDR2 is YYDKDF (reference sequence). In nucleotides, the CDR3 is TGTGCCACCAGCAGAGTGGGGTTTAGCGGGAGCCAAGAGACCCAGTACTTC. It specifies CATSRVGFSGSQETQYF.

This clonotype was counted a few times. J is TRBJ2-6 and V is TRBV29-1; 10 nucleotides line up with TRBD1. The CDR3 contains 16 residues. The germline gives CDR1 SQVTM, CDR2 ANQGSEA. Germline trimming cut 3 bases from V and 4 bases from J; bases unmatched to any gene: 6. CDR3 residues: CSVDWGQGSGANVLTF. The CDR3 coding sequence is TGCAGCGTTGACTGGGGACAGGGGTCCGGGGCCAACGTCCTGACTTTC.

This rearrangement joins TRBV18 to TRBJ2-7; 11 positions match TRBD2. The germline V gene encodes CDR1 KGHSH and CDR2 LQKENI. Losses at the gene ends were 3 bases for V and 5 bases for J; bases not matched to a gene: 18. The CDR3 contains 19 residues. CDR3 DNA: TGTGCCAGCTCACCGAACAGGGGATCTAGCGGGAGGAGTTGGAACGAGCAGTACTTC. Residues: CASSPNRGSSGRSWNEQYF.